The source of this T cell receptor beta chain is a study of T-cell reconstitution after alpha-beta-depleted transplantation in children. It was with unique molecular identifiers that the TCRbeta library was prepared. TCRdb reanalysed the PCR reads using MiXCR and keeps one entry per CDR3 protein. Of some 530,000 distinct CDR3 sequences in the sample, around 12% were seen once. V was pared by 2 bases and J by 5 bases, with 10 bases of the junction left unmatched. The CDR3 totals 16 residues. The germline V gene has CDR1 LNHNV and CDR2 YYDKDF (reference sequence). The V gene is TRBV15, the J gene TRBJ2-7; 9 nucleotides match TRBD1. Source: PBMCs from the stem cell graft donor, taken from the stem cell graft. This receptor was taken from a human donor who donated a stem cell graft to a child with combined immunodeficiency. CDR3 bases: TGTGCCACCAGCAGAAACTCCGGGACAGGGAGTCACGAGCAGTACTTC. This translates into CATSRNSGTGSHEQYF.